This T cell receptor beta chain was sequenced for a study of CD4 T cells in relation to SARS-CoV-2 and coronaviruses. Turning to the study itself: Median patient age was roughly 35 years, spanning 21 to 72 years.

The protocol was immunoSEQ multiplex PCR, while the TCRdb copy is restricted to in-frame clones and leaves out a portion. Here the sample spans tens of thousands of clones, approximately 88% being singletons. As concerns this clone: The antigen remains unidentified.

The germline gives CDR1 LGHDT, CDR2 YNNKEL (reference sequence). The trim removed 0 bases at V and 8 bases at J, leaving 7 bases unmatched. The CDR3 is 16 amino acids. Study-level results: The cross-reactivity analysis covered only spike protein, not other viral proteins.

Specimen: memory CD4+ T cells from PBMCs. The clonotype originates from an adult with COVID-19. This chain joins TRBV3-1 (or the pseudogene TRBV3-2) and TRBJ1-2, with TRBD1 matching over 12 bases. The DNA of the CDR3 is TGTGCCAGCAGCCAAGAGTGGGGGGACAGGGGGCAGGGCTACACCTTC. Translation gives CASSQEWGDRGQGYTF.